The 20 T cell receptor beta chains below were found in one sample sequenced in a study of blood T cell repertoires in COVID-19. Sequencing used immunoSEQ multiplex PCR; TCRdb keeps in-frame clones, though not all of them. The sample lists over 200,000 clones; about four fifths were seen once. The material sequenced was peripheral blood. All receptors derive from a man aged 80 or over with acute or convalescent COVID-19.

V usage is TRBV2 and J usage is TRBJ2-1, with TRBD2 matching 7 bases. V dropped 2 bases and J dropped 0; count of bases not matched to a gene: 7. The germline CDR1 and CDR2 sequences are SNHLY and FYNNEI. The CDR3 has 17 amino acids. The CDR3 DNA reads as TGTGCCAGCAGTGAAAGTGAAGGCGGGAGCTCCTACAATGAGCAGTTCTTC. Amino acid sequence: CASSESEGGSSYNEQFF.

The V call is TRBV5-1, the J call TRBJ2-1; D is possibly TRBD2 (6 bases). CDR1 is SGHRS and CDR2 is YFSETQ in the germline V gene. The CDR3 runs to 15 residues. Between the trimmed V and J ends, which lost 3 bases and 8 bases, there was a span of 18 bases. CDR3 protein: CASSSGTHSGDEQFF. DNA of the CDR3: TGCGCCAGCAGCTCGGGGACCCACTCGGGGGATGAGCAGTTCTTC.

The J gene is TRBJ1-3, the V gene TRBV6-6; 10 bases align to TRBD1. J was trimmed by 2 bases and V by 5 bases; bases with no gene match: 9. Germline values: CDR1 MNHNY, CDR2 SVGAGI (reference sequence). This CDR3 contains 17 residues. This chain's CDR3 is CASSQPGQGSAGNTIYF. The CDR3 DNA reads TGTGCCAGCAGTCAACCGGGACAGGGGTCTGCTGGAAACACCATATATTTT.

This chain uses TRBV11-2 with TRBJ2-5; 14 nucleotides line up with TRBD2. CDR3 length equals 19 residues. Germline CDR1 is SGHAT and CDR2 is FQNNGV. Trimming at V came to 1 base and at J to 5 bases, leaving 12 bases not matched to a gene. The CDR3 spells CASSLATEGTSGGRETQYF. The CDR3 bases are TGTGCCAGCAGCTTAGCGACGGAAGGGACTAGCGGGGGTCGGGAGACCCAGTACTTC.

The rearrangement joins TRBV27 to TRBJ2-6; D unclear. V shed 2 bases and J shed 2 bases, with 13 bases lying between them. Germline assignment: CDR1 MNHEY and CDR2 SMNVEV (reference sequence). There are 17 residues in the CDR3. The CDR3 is CASSLTALSPGANVLTF. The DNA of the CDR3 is TGTGCCAGCAGTTTAACAGCACTCTCCCCTGGGGCCAACGTCCTGACTTTC.

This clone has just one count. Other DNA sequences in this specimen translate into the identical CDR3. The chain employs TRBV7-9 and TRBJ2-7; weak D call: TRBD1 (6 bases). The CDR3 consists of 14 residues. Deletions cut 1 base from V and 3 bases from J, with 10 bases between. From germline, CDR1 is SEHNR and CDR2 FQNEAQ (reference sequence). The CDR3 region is CASSLGGQSYEQYF. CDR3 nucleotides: TGTGCCAGCAGCTTAGGCGGACAGAGCTACGAGCAGTACTTC. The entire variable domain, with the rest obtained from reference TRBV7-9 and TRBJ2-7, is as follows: DTGVSQNPRHKITKRGQNVTFRCDPISEHNRLYWYRQTLGQGPEFLTYFQNEAQLEKSRLLSDRFSAERPKGSFSTLEIQRTEQGDSAMYLCASSLGGQSYEQYFGPGTRLTVT.

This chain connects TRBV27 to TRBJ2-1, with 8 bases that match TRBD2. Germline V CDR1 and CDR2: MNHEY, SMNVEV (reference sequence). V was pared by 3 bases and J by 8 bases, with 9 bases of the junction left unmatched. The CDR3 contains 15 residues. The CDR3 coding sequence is TGTGCCAGCAGTTTTTCCGGGACTAGAGAATATGAGCAGTTCTTC. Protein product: CASSFSGTREYEQFF.

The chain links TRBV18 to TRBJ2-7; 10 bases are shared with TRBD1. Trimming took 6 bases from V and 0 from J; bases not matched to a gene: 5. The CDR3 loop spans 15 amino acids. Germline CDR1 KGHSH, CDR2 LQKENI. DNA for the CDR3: TGTGCCAGCTCTCCGGGACAGGGGACCTCCTACGAGCAGTACTTC. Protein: CASSPGQGTSYEQYF.

The CDR3 nucleotides are TGTGCCAGCAGCTTACTAGCGGGGGACACCGGGGAGCTGTTTTTT. Translating it yields CASSLLAGDTGELFF. The chain couples TRBV7-9 to TRBJ2-2; TRBD2 matches at 10 bases. CDR1 is SEHNR, CDR2 FQNEAQ, per germline (reference sequence). The length of the CDR3 is 15 residues. The V gene end was trimmed by 2 bases and the J gene end by 3 bases; junction bases not matched to a gene: 0.

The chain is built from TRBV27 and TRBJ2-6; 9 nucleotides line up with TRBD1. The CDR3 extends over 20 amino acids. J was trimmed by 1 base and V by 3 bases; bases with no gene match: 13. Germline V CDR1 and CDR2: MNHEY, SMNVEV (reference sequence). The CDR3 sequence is CASSFSALRQGVSGANVLTF. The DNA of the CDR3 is TGTGCCAGCAGTTTTTCTGCGTTGAGACAGGGGGTTTCTGGGGCCAACGTCCTGACTTTC.

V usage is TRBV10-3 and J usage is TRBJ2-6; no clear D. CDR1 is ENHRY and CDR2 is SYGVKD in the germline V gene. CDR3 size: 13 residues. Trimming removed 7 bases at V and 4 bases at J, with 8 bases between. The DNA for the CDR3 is TGTGCCATCAACCTAGAGGGGGCCAACGTCCTGACTTTC. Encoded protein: CAINLEGANVLTF.

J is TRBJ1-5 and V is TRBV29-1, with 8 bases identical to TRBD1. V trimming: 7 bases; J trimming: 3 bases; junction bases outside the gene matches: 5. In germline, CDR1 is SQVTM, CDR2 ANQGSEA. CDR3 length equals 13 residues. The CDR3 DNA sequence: TGCAGCGCCGTACAGGGGGTCAATCAGCCCCAGCATTTT. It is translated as CSAVQGVNQPQHF. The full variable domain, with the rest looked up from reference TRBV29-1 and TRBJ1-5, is SAVISQKPSRDICQRGTSLTIQCQVDSQVTMMFWYRQQPGQSLTLIATANQGSEATYESGFVIDKFPISRPNLTFSTLTVSNMSPEDSSIYLCSAVQGVNQPQHFGDGTRLSIL.

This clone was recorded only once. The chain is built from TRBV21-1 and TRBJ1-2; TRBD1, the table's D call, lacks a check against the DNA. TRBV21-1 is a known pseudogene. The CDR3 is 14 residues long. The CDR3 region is CASKGTDVDYGYTF. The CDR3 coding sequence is TGTGCCAGCAAAGGGACAGACGTCGACTATGGCTACACCTTC.

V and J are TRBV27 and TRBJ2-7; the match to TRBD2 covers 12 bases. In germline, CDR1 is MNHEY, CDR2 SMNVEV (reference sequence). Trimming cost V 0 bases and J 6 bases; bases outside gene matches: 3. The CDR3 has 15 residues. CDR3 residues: CASSLSILAGGEQYF. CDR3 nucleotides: TGTGCCAGCAGTTTATCGATACTAGCGGGAGGCGAGCAGTACTTC.

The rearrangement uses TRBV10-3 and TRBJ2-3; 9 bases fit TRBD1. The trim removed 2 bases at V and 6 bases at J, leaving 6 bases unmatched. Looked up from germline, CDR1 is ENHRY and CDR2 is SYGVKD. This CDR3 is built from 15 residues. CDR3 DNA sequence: TGTGCCATCAGTGAGGGACAGGGGACTGGTGATACGCAGTATTTT. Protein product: CAISEGQGTGDTQYF.

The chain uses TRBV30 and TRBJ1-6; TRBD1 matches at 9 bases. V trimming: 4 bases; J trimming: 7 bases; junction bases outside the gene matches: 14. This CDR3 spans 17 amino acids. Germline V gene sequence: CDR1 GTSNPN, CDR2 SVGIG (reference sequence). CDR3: CAWNADRGGVWNSPLHF. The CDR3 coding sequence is TGTGCCTGGAACGCGGACAGGGGTGGGGTTTGGAATTCACCCCTCCACTTT.

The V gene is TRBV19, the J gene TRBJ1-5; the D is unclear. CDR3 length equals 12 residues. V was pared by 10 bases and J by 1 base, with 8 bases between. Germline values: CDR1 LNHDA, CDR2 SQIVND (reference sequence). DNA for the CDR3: TGTGCCACCCAGTGGAGCAATCAGCCCCAGCATTTT. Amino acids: CATQWSNQPQHF.

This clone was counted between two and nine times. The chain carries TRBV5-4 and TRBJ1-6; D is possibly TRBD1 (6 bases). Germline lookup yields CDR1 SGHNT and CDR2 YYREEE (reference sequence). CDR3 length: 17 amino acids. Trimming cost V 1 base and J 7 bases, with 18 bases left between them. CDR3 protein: CASSLIPMGAGNSPLHF. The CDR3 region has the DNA TGTGCCAGCAGCTTGATACCCATGGGGGCTGGAAATTCACCCCTCCACTTT.

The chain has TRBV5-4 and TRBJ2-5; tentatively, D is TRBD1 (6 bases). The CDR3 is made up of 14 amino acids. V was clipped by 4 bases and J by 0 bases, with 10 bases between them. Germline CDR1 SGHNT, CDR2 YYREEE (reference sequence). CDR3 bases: TGTGCCAGCAGCCCAGACAGGAACCAAGAGACCCAGTACTTC. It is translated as CASSPDRNQETQYF.

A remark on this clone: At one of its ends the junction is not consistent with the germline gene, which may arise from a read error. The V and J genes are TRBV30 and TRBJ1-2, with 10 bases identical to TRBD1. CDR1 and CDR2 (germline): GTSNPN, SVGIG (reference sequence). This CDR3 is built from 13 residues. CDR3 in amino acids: CAWNFPGQGTKYF. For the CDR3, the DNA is TGTGCCTGGAATTTCCCGGGACAGGGGACTAAATACTTC.